One and the same sample provided the 6 T cell receptor beta chains below, sequenced in a study of CD8+ T cells in alopecia areata. Markers including CD4, CD8alpha, NKG2D and NKG2ACE guided sorting of pooled cutaneous lymph node cells. RNA, once extracted, was reverse transcribed into cDNA for use as the sequencing template. Assay used: immunoSEQ multiplex PCR; TCRdb lists only in-frame clones, some missing. The sample shows roughly 260,000 clones, no singletons; the ten largest hold about 1.2%. The material sequenced was CD4+ T cells sorted from a lymph node. Receptors originate from a C3H/HeJ mouse with alopecia areata. For this strain, the MHC haplotype corresponds to H2-k.

On this clone itself: These gene names are mouse names. The read ends 4 residues before the CDR3 terminus; that terminus is restored from the germline J gene. The same CDR3 is also encoded by other DNA sequences in this sample. This chain joins TRBV1 and TRBJ2-5; 8 bases map to TRBD2. The germline V gene encodes CDR1 NSQYPW and CDR2 LRSPGD (reference sequence). The length of the CDR3 is 14 residues. CDR3 DNA (partial): TGCACCTGCAGTGCTGTGGGGGGGGAAGAC. It translates to CTCSAVGGED. The CDR3 in full is CTCSAVGGEDTQYF.

About this clone itself: The genes and germline here are from mouse. The CDR3 end lies 4 residues beyond the end of the read and is filled in from the germline J gene. V gene TRBV13-1 combines with J gene TRBJ1-2, with a possible D match to TRBD1 (6 bases). Germline CDR1 reads NSHNY; CDR2 reads SYGAGN. V was trimmed by 3 bases and J by 0 bases, leaving 12 bases between them. The CDR3 loop spans 15 amino acids. The sequenced part of the CDR3 DNA is TGTGCCAGCAGTGTTGGGACAAAAGCAAACTCC. Amino acid sequence: CASSVGTKANS. The whole CDR3 protein is CASSVGTKANSDYTF.

In this sample, this clone turned up a few times. Gene names and germline match the mouse. Read coverage stops 4 residues before the CDR3 terminus; the germline J gene supplies the remainder. This same CDR3 is encoded by further DNA sequences in the sample. The chain links TRBV13-1 to TRBJ1-2, with TRBD1 matching over 12 bases. The ends lost 3 bases at V and 0 bases at J; junction bases unmatched: 3. Germline CDR1 and CDR2: NSHNY and SYGAGN. CDR3 length: 16 residues. The CDR3 sequence is CASSGGQGAPNSDYTF. The DNA read from the CDR3 is TGTGCCAGCAGTGGGGGACAGGGGGCTCCAAACTCC.

This clone showed up just a few times. The listed genes are named as in mouse. The read ends 4 residues shy of where the CDR3 ends; the end is completed using the germline J gene. V and J are TRBV5 and TRBJ2-3; the D gene is possibly TRBD1 (6 bases). Deletions cut 0 bases from V and 0 bases from J, with 13 bases between. From germline, CDR1 is LGHNA and CDR2 YNLKQL (reference sequence). CDR3 length: 17 amino acids. The CDR3 bases that were read are TGTGCCAGCAGCCAAGATCAGGGACAATCTAGTGCAGAA. Translated: CASSQDQGQSSAE. The whole CDR3 reads CASSQDQGQSSAETLYF.

This clone was detected only a few times. Gene and germline names: mouse. The CDR3 end falls 4 residues outside the read, so it is completed with the germline J gene. Other DNA sequences of this sample code for an identical CDR3. The chain uses TRBV17 and TRBJ2-7; 8 bases are shared with TRBD1. Germline values: CDR1 MNHDT, CDR2 YYDKIL. Losses at the gene ends were 1 base for V and 1 base for J; bases not matched to a gene: 0. The CDR3 has 14 amino acids. CDR3 in amino acids: CASSRGQGSYEQYF. The DNA read from the CDR3 is TGTGCTAGCAGTAGAGGACAGGGGTCCTAT.

Only a few counts were recorded for this clone. Mouse gene names apply. Sequencing ends 4 residues short of the CDR3 end; the germline J gene provides the rest. The genes are TRBV13-3 and TRBJ2-2; 10 bases match TRBD2. Trimming took 6 bases from V and 1 from J; bases not matched to a gene: 3. Per germline, CDR1 NNHDY and CDR2 SYVADS. The CDR3 contains 15 residues. The chain's CDR3 is CASTDWGENTGQLYF. Partial CDR3 DNA: TGTGCCAGCACCGACTGGGGGGAAAACACCGGG.